This TCR beta chain was identified during a study of shared clonotypes between healthy human individuals. Naivety among CD8 cells was defined by CD45RO negativity and positive CCR7 selection, thereby excluding terminally differentiated effector memory CD45RA+ cells. Profiled with immunoSEQ multiplex PCR; TCRdb holds only in-frame clones, not every one. This sample has some 2 million clones, with roughly 94% found just once. Trimming shortened V by 5 bases and J by 5 bases, and 13 bases separated the two germline ends. CDR3 size: 14 residues. Germline loops: CDR1 MNHEY, CDR2 SMNVEV (reference sequence).

This TCR came from a man aged 18 to 35 in good health. Sequences were obtained from naive CD8+ T cells sorted from blood. The rearrangement joins TRBV27 to TRBJ2-1; D perhaps matches TRBD2 (6 bases). The CDR3, as DNA: TGTGCCAGCAGTCTAGGTTGGGGGGACAATGAGCAGTTCTTC. Translation: CASSLGWGDNEQFF.